Below are 27 T cell receptor beta chains sequenced from a single sample in a study of shared clonotypes between healthy human individuals. The table came from immunoSEQ multiplex PCR; TCRdb's copy has only in-frame clones and leaves some out. Found here are around 1,900,000 clones, 80% to 95% of them singletons; the top ten hold over 1.5%. It was CD45RO-negative cells, positively selected for CCR7, that made up naive CD8 cells, with terminally differentiated effector memory CD45RA+ cells excluded. The sequenced sample consisted of naive CD8+ T cells from PBMCs. These receptors all come from a man aged 18 to 29 in good health. Some clones in this sample may be carry-over from other donors' samples.

J is TRBJ1-5 and V is TRBV6-6; weak D call: TRBD1 (5 bases). Germline V gene data show CDR1 as MNHNY and CDR2 as SVGAGI (reference sequence). The germline V and J ends were trimmed by 7 bases and 7 bases, with 20 bases remaining between them. CDR3 size: 15 residues. The CDR3 DNA reads as TGTGCCAGCACCGAGGGCGGGGGGGGAAGGCAGCCCCAGCATTTT. Amino acids: CASTEGGGGRQPQHF.

This rearrangement joins TRBV6-6 to TRBJ1-2; D unclear. The CDR3 runs 13 residues. Germline CDR1 MNHNY, CDR2 SVGAGI (reference sequence). V gave up 11 bases and J gave up 4 bases, with 17 bases separating them. The CDR3 loop is CAARTDGPYGYTF. The CDR3 DNA is TGTGCCGCAAGAACGGACGGACCCTATGGCTACACCTTC.

This clone came up once. The chain couples TRBV29-1 to TRBJ2-3, with D perhaps being TRBD1 or TRBD2 (5 bases each). The CDR3 extends over 18 amino acids. CDR1 SQVTM and CDR2 ANQGSEA come from the germline V gene. With 7 bases removed from V and 2 bases from J, the gap between germline ends came to 28 bases. CDR3 protein: CSASSGTAAFLNTDTQYF. CDR3 nucleotides: TGCAGCGCATCCTCCGGGACCGCCGCCTTCCTAAACACAGATACGCAGTATTTT.

The J gene is TRBJ1-4, the V gene TRBV7-9; D gene ambiguous. The CDR3 length is 15 residues. Trimming removed 1 base at V and 7 bases at J, with 13 bases between. CDR1 is SEHNR, CDR2 FQNEAQ, per germline (reference sequence). CDR3 region: CASSLVAAWGEKLFF. The CDR3 DNA follows: TGTGCCAGCAGCTTAGTCGCAGCCTGGGGTGAAAAACTGTTTTTT.

The gene calls are TRBV11-3 and TRBJ2-1, with TRBD2 matching 9 bases. The CDR3 spans 17 residues. Germline trimming cut 0 bases from V and 8 bases from J; bases unmatched to any gene: 11. Germline V lookup: CDR1 SGHNT, CDR2 YENEEA. Here the CDR3 reads CASSLDASAGGPYEQFF. CDR3 nucleotides: TGTGCCAGCAGCTTAGATGCGAGCGCGGGAGGGCCTTATGAGCAGTTCTTC. Based on the CDR3 plus reference TRBV11-3 and TRBJ2-1, the full variable domain is EAGVVQSPRYKIIEKKQPVAFWCNPISGHNTLYWYLQNLGQGPELLIRYENEEAVDDSQLPKDRFSAERLKGVDSTLKIQPAELGDSAVYLCASSLDASAGGPYEQFFGPGTRLTVL.

J is TRBJ1-2 and V is TRBV27; a possible D gene is TRBD1 (6 bases). CDR3 length: 15 residues. Germline values: CDR1 MNHEY, CDR2 SMNVEV (reference sequence). Trimming pared 6 bases from V and 6 bases from J, leaving 20 bases between. CDR3 residues: CASRSVGTGLHGYTF. In DNA, the CDR3 is TGTGCCAGCAGGTCTGTGGGAACAGGGCTCCATGGCTACACCTTC.

The J gene is TRBJ2-7, the V gene TRBV10-1; the match to TRBD2 covers 10 bases. Germline assignment: CDR1 WNHNN and CDR2 SYGVQD (reference sequence). The V and J ends lost 2 bases and 5 bases, in that order; junction bases with no gene match: 3. This CDR3 is built from 14 residues. In DNA form, the CDR3 reads TGCGCCAGCAGTGAGGGGACTAGCGCAAACGAGCAGTACTTC. Amino acid sequence: CASSEGTSANEQYF.

The chain combines TRBV28 with TRBJ2-1, with D possibly TRBD2 on 7 matching bases. CDR1 MDHEN and CDR2 SYDVKM come from the germline V gene. Deletions cut 8 bases from V and 3 bases from J, with 17 bases between. This CDR3 is built from 15 residues. Here the CDR3 reads CASLKRGGNYNEQFF. The DNA of the CDR3 is TGTGCCAGCCTCAAGAGGGGGGGTAACTACAATGAGCAGTTCTTC.

This chain uses TRBV14 with TRBJ1-1; D gene ambiguous. Germline values: CDR1 SGHDN, CDR2 FVKESK. The CDR3 length is 14 residues. The germline V and J ends were trimmed by 1 base and 5 bases, with 11 bases remaining between them. The CDR3 bases are TGTGCCAGCAGCCAAGGACTGCTCGGGACTGAAGCTTTCTTT. Its protein product is CASSQGLLGTEAFF.

This chain links TRBV28 with TRBJ2-4; 7 nucleotides match TRBD1. From germline, CDR1 is MDHEN and CDR2 SYDVKM. This CDR3 has 14 amino acids. The J segment lost 6 bases and the V segment lost 6 bases, leaving 8 bases of the junction unmatched. CDR3 sequence reads: CASRDRTQLNIQYF. As DNA, the CDR3 is TGTGCCAGCAGGGACAGGACCCAATTAAACATTCAGTACTTC.

The genes are TRBV6-1 and TRBJ2-1, with a possible D match to TRBD1 (5 bases). Looked up from germline, CDR1 is MNHNS and CDR2 is SASEGT. Trimming left V 2 bases short and J 6 bases short, with 14 bases between. This CDR3 is 15 amino acids long. The CDR3 sequence is CASSEMRARGNEQFF. As DNA, the CDR3 is TGTGCCAGCAGTGAAATGAGAGCTAGGGGCAATGAGCAGTTCTTC.

The chain has TRBV9 and TRBJ2-7; 7 bases agree with TRBD1. After removal of 4 bases from V and 3 bases from J, the junction contained 10 bases not matched to a gene. Germline-derived CDR1 and CDR2 are SGDLS and YYNGEE. The length of the CDR3 is 15 residues. CDR3 region: CASSPTGTEYYEQYF. The CDR3 DNA reads TGTGCCAGCAGCCCCACCGGGACAGAATACTACGAGCAGTACTTC.

V usage is TRBV19 and J usage is TRBJ2-7; 7 bases align to TRBD1. V shed 0 bases and J 4 bases; nucleotides not matched to a gene: 6. The germline CDR1 and CDR2 sequences are LNHDA and SQIVND (reference sequence). The CDR3 sequence is 15 residues long. DNA for the CDR3: TGTGCCAGTAGTATAGAGTTAGGGACAGCTTACGAGCAGTACTTC. Translated: CASSIELGTAYEQYF.

The V call is TRBV5-1, the J call TRBJ1-1; D unresolved. V lost 1 base, J lost 0 bases, and 7 bases lay in between. CDR3 size: 14 residues. Per the germline V gene, CDR1 is SGHRS and CDR2 is YFSETQ. In DNA form, the CDR3 reads TGCGCCAGCAGCTTGACAGATTTGAACACTGAAGCTTTCTTT. This translates into CASSLTDLNTEAFF.

V usage is TRBV4-1 and J usage is TRBJ2-1; 8 nucleotides line up with TRBD2. J lost 3 bases, V lost 1 base, and 5 bases had no gene match. Germline CDR1 MGHRA, CDR2 YSYEKL. The length of the CDR3 is 16 residues. The CDR3 nucleotides are TGCGCCAGCAGCCAAGCGCGGGGGGTGGGCTACAATGAGCAGTTCTTC. Its translation: CASSQARGVGYNEQFF.

V usage is TRBV10-3 and J usage is TRBJ1-2; TRBD1 matches at 10 bases. The V segment lost 11 bases and the J segment 6 bases; nucleotides outside the gene matches: 18. The germline CDR1 and CDR2 sequences are ENHRY and SYGVKD. The CDR3 runs 16 residues. In DNA, the CDR3 is TGTGCCGCACACGACAGGGGGCGAATTGGTCATGATGGCTACACCTTC. It encodes CAAHDRGRIGHDGYTF.

The chain employs TRBV28 and TRBJ2-5; D is perhaps TRBD1 (6 bases). The V gene's germline CDR1 is MDHEN and CDR2 SYDVKM. The length of the CDR3 is 17 residues. Trimming shortened V by 6 bases and J by 0 bases, and 20 bases separated the two germline ends. The CDR3 region has the DNA TGTGCCAGCAGCACCCGAACCGGGACACCGTACCAAGAGACCCAGTACTTC. Amino acid sequence: CASSTRTGTPYQETQYF.

The rearrangement links TRBV28 to TRBJ2-7; 8 bases map to TRBD2. Germline V gene data show CDR1 as MDHEN and CDR2 as SYDVKM. The V segment lost 3 bases and the J segment 2 bases; nucleotides outside the gene matches: 6. The CDR3 is 15 amino acids. The CDR3 spells CASSFSSGGTYEQYF. As DNA, the CDR3 is TGTGCCAGCAGTTTTTCGAGCGGGGGCACCTACGAGCAGTACTTC.

The chain couples TRBV25-1 to TRBJ1-4; D remains ambiguous. The CDR3 consists of 18 residues. CDR1 is MGHDK and CDR2 is SYGVNS in the germline V gene. With 2 bases removed from V and 3 bases from J, the gap between germline ends came to 19 bases. The DNA of the CDR3 is TGTGCCAGCAGTGAACCCCTACACCGTTGGGTGGCTAATGAAAAACTGTTTTTT. Its protein product is CASSEPLHRWVANEKLFF.

V and J are TRBV5-6 and TRBJ2-1; 12 nucleotides align to TRBD1. The CDR3 length is 15 residues. Trimming at V came to 3 bases and at J to 7 bases, leaving 5 bases not matched to a gene. Germline V gene sequence: CDR1 SGHDT, CDR2 YYEEEE. CDR3 sequence reads: CASSWGTGGSNEQFF. In nucleotides, the CDR3 is TGTGCCAGCAGCTGGGGGACAGGGGGCTCGAATGAGCAGTTCTTC.

The chain recombines TRBV27 with TRBJ1-2; D gene ambiguous. The CDR3 has 15 amino acids. The germline V gene encodes CDR1 MNHEY and CDR2 SMNVEV (reference sequence). The V gene lost 5 bases and the J gene lost 8 bases, with 21 bases spanning the gap. Written as DNA, the CDR3 is TGTGCCAGCAGTACAGCCAGGTTCCCAAGAAGGGGCTACACCTTC. This sequence encodes CASSTARFPRRGYTF.

The chain uses TRBV10-3 and TRBJ2-2, with TRBD2 matching over 13 bases. This CDR3 comprises 17 residues. Germline V gives CDR1 ENHRY, CDR2 SYGVKD. With 8 bases clipped from V and 1 base from J, the junction kept 7 bases outside the gene matches. In nucleotides, the CDR3 is TGTGCCATCCCAGGACTAGCGGGAGAAGTGAACACCGGGGAGCTGTTTTTT. This sequence encodes CAIPGLAGEVNTGELFF.

This clone appeared once. Other DNA sequences in the same sample also yield this CDR3. The J gene is TRBJ2-5, the V gene TRBV9; D is uncertain. CDR1 SGDLS and CDR2 YYNGEE come from the germline V gene. With 3 bases removed from V and 0 bases from J, the gap between germline ends came to 3 bases. This CDR3 comprises 12 residues. CDR3 loop: CASSADQETQYF. CDR3 DNA: TGTGCCAGCAGCGCCGACCAAGAGACCCAGTACTTC.

On this clone itself: Different DNA sequences within this sample yield the same CDR3. The chain carries TRBV9 and TRBJ2-7; weak D call: TRBD2 (6 bases). The CDR3 is 15 amino acids. V was clipped by 0 bases and J by 2 bases, with 12 bases between them. Germline V lookup: CDR1 SGDLS, CDR2 YYNGEE. CDR3 residues: CASSVDRDSPYEQYF. The CDR3 DNA is TGTGCCAGCAGCGTAGACCGGGACTCCCCCTACGAGCAGTACTTC.

The chain uses TRBV6-6 and TRBJ2-5; D is uncertain. V lost 2 bases, J lost 5 bases, and 9 bases lay in between. CDR3 length: 13 residues. CDR1 and CDR2 from the germline V gene are MNHNY and SVGAGI (reference sequence). CDR3 coding DNA: TGTGCCAGCAGTTACCTATTGGACGAGACCCAGTACTTC. As protein: CASSYLLDETQYF.

The chain is built from TRBV12-2 and TRBJ2-7. TRBV12-2 is assigned pseudogene status. This CDR3 has 14 residues. The chain's CDR3 is CASRFRADSYEQYF. The DNA for the CDR3 is TGTGCAAGTCGCTTTCGGGCAGACTCCTACGAGCAGTACTTC.

This chain uses TRBV14 with TRBJ2-7; D perhaps matches TRBD1 (7 bases). Germline-derived CDR1 and CDR2 are SGHDN and FVKESK. This CDR3 has 18 residues. Trimming removed 1 base from V and 2 bases from J, with 21 bases in between. CDR3: CASSQAWDSPGETYEQYF. CDR3 DNA sequence: TGTGCCAGCAGCCAAGCCTGGGACAGTCCGGGGGAAACCTACGAGCAGTACTTC.